These T cell receptor beta chains were read from a single sample in a study of blood T cell repertoires in COVID-19. Using immunoSEQ multiplex PCR, the repertoire was profiled, and TCRdb retains in-frame clones only, with some absent. In the table there are approximately 500,000 clones, around nine tenths of which are singletons. The sample was peripheral blood. These receptors came from a woman aged 45-65 years with COVID-19, enrolled during active disease. Each CDR3 is given with its conserved first and last residue. A D gene is named only where the DNA matches it firmly. Expanded clones are given a class, and other clones once, few, many or no size at all.

v_gene: TRBV6-1
d_gene: NA
len: 13
j_gene: TRBJ1-6
abundance: NA
CDR3aa: CASSEVLNSPLHF
CDR3nt: TGTGCCAGCAGTGAAGTCCTTAATTCACCCCTCCACTTT

v_gene: TRBV13
d_gene: NA
len: 15
j_gene: TRBJ2-3
abundance: NA
CDR3aa: CASSLQGLRTDTQYF
CDR3nt: TGTGCCAGCAGCTTACAGGGGCTCAGGACAGATACGCAGTATTTT

v_gene: TRBV6-5
d_gene: NA
len: 13
j_gene: TRBJ2-4
abundance: NA
CDR3aa: CASSTRVINIQYF
CDR3nt: TGTGCCAGCAGTACACGGGTCATAAACATTCAGTACTTC

v_gene: TRBV12-5
d_gene: NA
len: 14
j_gene: TRBJ2-1
abundance: NA
CDR3aa: CASGLHGLYNEQFF
CDR3nt: TGTGCTAGTGGTTTGCACGGACTTTACAATGAGCAGTTCTTC

v_gene: TRBV2
d_gene: TRBD2
len: 18
j_gene: TRBJ2-4
abundance: once
CDR3aa: CASSVIAGARVAKNIQYF
CDR3nt: TGTGCCAGCAGTGTTATAGCGGGGGCTAGAGTTGCCAAAAACATTCAGTACTTC

v_gene: TRBV6-5
d_gene: NA
len: 14
j_gene: TRBJ2-2
abundance: NA
CDR3aa: CASSSGSNTGELFF
CDR3nt: TGTGCCAGCAGTTCAGGGTCGAACACCGGGGAGCTGTTTTTT

v_gene: TRBV7-2
d_gene: NA
len: 13
j_gene: TRBJ2-3
abundance: NA
CDR3aa: CASSPGIADTQYF
CDR3nt: TGTGCCAGCAGCCCAGGGATCGCAGATACGCAGTATTTT

v_gene: TRBV6-4
d_gene: TRBD1
len: 15
j_gene: TRBJ2-3
abundance: NA
CDR3aa: CASSGTGKGSDTQYF
CDR3nt: TGTGCCAGCAGCGGGACAGGGAAGGGATCAGATACGCAGTATTTT

v_gene: TRBV7-2
d_gene: NA
len: 15
j_gene: TRBJ1-2
abundance: NA
CDR3aa: CASGQSVGTNYGYTF
CDR3nt: TGTGCCAGCGGACAATCAGTGGGCACTAACTATGGCTACACCTTC

v_gene: TRBV10-1
d_gene: TRBD2
len: 15
j_gene: TRBJ2-3
abundance: NA
CDR3aa: CASSGAGGLRDTQYF
CDR3nt: TGCGCCAGCAGTGGGGCGGGGGGCCTGAGAGATACGCAGTATTTT

v_gene: TRBV30
d_gene: TRBD2
len: 14
j_gene: TRBJ2-7
abundance: NA
CDR3aa: CAWSGAGGPYEQYF
CDR3nt: TGTGCCTGGAGTGGAGCGGGGGGCCCCTACGAGCAGTACTTC

v_gene: TRBV6-5
d_gene: NA
len: 13
j_gene: TRBJ1-2
abundance: NA
CDR3aa: CASRLTGSYGYTF
CDR3nt: TGTGCCAGCAGGCTGACAGGATCCTATGGCTACACCTTC

v_gene: TRBV5-1
d_gene: NA
len: 16
j_gene: TRBJ2-2
abundance: NA
CDR3aa: CASKRELGTNTGELFF
CDR3nt: TGCGCCAGCAAAAGAGAACTGGGCACGAACACCGGGGAGCTGTTTTTT

v_gene: TRBV6-2/TRBV6-3
d_gene: NA
len: 13
j_gene: TRBJ2-1
abundance: NA
CDR3aa: CASSIRLASEQFF
CDR3nt: TGTGCCAGCAGCATCCGTTTAGCCAGTGAGCAGTTCTTC

v_gene: TRBV7-9
d_gene: TRBD1
len: 13
j_gene: TRBJ1-1
abundance: few
CDR3aa: CASSLIGDREAFF
CDR3nt: TGTGCCAGCAGCTTAATAGGGGACAGAGAAGCTTTCTTT

v_gene: TRBV6-4
d_gene: TRBD1
len: 15
j_gene: TRBJ2-2
abundance: NA
CDR3aa: CASRAGQAGTGELFF
CDR3nt: TGTGCCAGCCGAGCCGGACAGGCGGGCACCGGGGAGCTGTTTTTT

v_gene: TRBV3-1/TRBV3-2
d_gene: TRBD2
len: 17
j_gene: TRBJ2-1
abundance: once
CDR3aa: CASSQDQRGGSYNEQFF
CDR3nt: TGTGCCAGCAGCCAAGACCAGCGGGGGGGCTCCTACAATGAGCAGTTCTTC

v_gene: TRBV19
d_gene: NA
len: 16
j_gene: TRBJ1-4
abundance: NA
CDR3aa: CASSGGSGRGVEKLFF
CDR3nt: TGTGCCAGTAGTGGTGGATCCGGGCGGGGAGTGGAAAAACTGTTTTTT

v_gene: TRBV11-2
d_gene: NA
len: 14
j_gene: TRBJ2-7
abundance: NA
CDR3aa: CASSLPGYSYEQYF
CDR3nt: TGTGCCAGCAGCTTACCAGGGTACTCCTACGAGCAGTACTTC

v_gene: TRBV3-1/TRBV3-2
d_gene: TRBD2
len: 17
j_gene: TRBJ2-2
abundance: NA
CDR3aa: CASSQGLAGGNTGELFF
CDR3nt: TGTGCCAGCAGCCAGGGACTAGCGGGGGGAAACACCGGGGAGCTGTTTTTT

v_gene: TRBV3-1/TRBV3-2
d_gene: TRBD1
len: 16
j_gene: TRBJ2-1
abundance: NA
CDR3aa: CASSQEWTGANNEQFF
CDR3nt: TGTGCCAGCAGCCAAGAATGGACAGGGGCGAATAATGAGCAGTTCTTC

v_gene: TRBV9
d_gene: NA
len: 14
j_gene: TRBJ2-3
abundance: NA
CDR3aa: CASSDPPSRDTQYF
CDR3nt: TGTGCCAGCAGCGACCCTCCGTCTCGGGATACGCAGTATTTT

v_gene: TRBV14
d_gene: NA
len: 13
j_gene: TRBJ1-5
abundance: few
CDR3aa: CASSQTSGGPQHF
CDR3nt: TGTGCCAGCAGCCAGACCTCGGGAGGGCCCCAGCATTTT

v_gene: TRBV11-2
d_gene: NA
len: 13
j_gene: TRBJ2-4
abundance: NA
CDR3aa: CASSRGAKNIQYF
CDR3nt: TGTGCCAGCAGCCGGGGGGCCAAAAACATTCAGTACTTC

v_gene: TRBV5-1
d_gene: NA
len: 12
j_gene: TRBJ2-1
abundance: NA
CDR3aa: CASRDSYNEQFF
CDR3nt: TGCGCCAGCAGGGACAGCTACAATGAGCAGTTCTTC

v_gene: TRBV7-9
d_gene: NA
len: 15
j_gene: TRBJ1-1
abundance: NA
CDR3aa: CASSLATPENTEAFF
CDR3nt: TGTGCCAGCAGCTTAGCGACACCGGAGAACACTGAAGCTTTCTTT

v_gene: TRBV5-1
d_gene: TRBD2
len: 16
j_gene: TRBJ2-7
abundance: NA
CDR3aa: CASSPPPRGGVGEQYF
CDR3nt: TGCGCCAGCAGCCCACCCCCGCGCGGGGGAGTGGGCGAGCAGTACTTC

v_gene: TRBV19
d_gene: TRBD1
len: 14
j_gene: TRBJ2-7
abundance: NA
CDR3aa: CASSKPDRAYEQYF
CDR3nt: TGTGCCAGTAGTAAGCCAGACAGGGCCTACGAGCAGTACTTC

v_gene: TRBV3-1/TRBV3-2
d_gene: NA
len: 17
j_gene: TRBJ2-1
abundance: NA
CDR3aa: CASSQDLAGTTYNEQFF
CDR3nt: TGTGCCAGCAGCCAAGATTTAGCCGGGACAACATACAATGAGCAGTTCTTC

v_gene: TRBV19
d_gene: TRBD2
len: 17
j_gene: TRBJ2-3
abundance: NA
CDR3aa: CASSRFGSSGVADTQYF
CDR3nt: TGTGCCAGTAGTAGGTTCGGGTCTAGCGGGGTTGCAGATACGCAGTATTTT

v_gene: TRBV5-1
d_gene: TRBD2
len: 17
j_gene: TRBJ2-2
abundance: NA
CDR3aa: CASSLAPLAGGTGELFF
CDR3nt: TGCGCCAGCAGCTTGGCCCCGCTAGCGGGGGGGACCGGGGAGCTGTTTTTT

v_gene: TRBV5-1
d_gene: NA
len: 15
j_gene: TRBJ2-5
abundance: NA
CDR3aa: CASSLESRRLETQYF
CDR3nt: TGCGCCAGCAGCTTGGAGTCTCGGCGGTTGGAGACCCAGTACTTC

v_gene: TRBV15
d_gene: NA
len: 15
j_gene: TRBJ1-1
abundance: NA
CDR3aa: CATSRGGGVNTEAFF
CDR3nt: TGTGCCACCAGCAGGGGAGGGGGGGTGAACACTGAAGCTTTCTTT

v_gene: TRBV30
d_gene: TRBD1
len: 15
j_gene: TRBJ2-2
abundance: NA
CDR3aa: CAWSRQGGNTGELFF
CDR3nt: TGTGCCTGGAGTAGACAGGGTGGGAACACCGGGGAGCTGTTTTTT

v_gene: TRBV6-4
d_gene: NA
len: 12
j_gene: TRBJ1-2
abundance: NA
CDR3aa: CASSDFARGYTF
CDR3nt: TGTGCCAGCAGTGACTTCGCTAGGGGCTACACCTTC

v_gene: TRBV7-9
d_gene: TRBD1
len: 14
j_gene: TRBJ2-7
abundance: NA
CDR3aa: CASSLGQVSNEQYF
CDR3nt: TGTGCCAGCAGCTTGGGACAGGTGTCCAACGAGCAGTACTTC

v_gene: TRBV20-1
d_gene: NA
len: 11
j_gene: TRBJ1-1
abundance: NA
CDR3aa: CSPTENTEAFF
CDR3nt: TGCAGTCCAACAGAAAACACTGAAGCTTTCTTT

v_gene: TRBV12-3/TRBV12-4
d_gene: NA
len: 13
j_gene: TRBJ1-6
abundance: NA
CDR3aa: CASSLGPASPLHF
CDR3nt: TGTGCCAGCAGTTTAGGGCCCGCTTCACCCCTCCACTTT